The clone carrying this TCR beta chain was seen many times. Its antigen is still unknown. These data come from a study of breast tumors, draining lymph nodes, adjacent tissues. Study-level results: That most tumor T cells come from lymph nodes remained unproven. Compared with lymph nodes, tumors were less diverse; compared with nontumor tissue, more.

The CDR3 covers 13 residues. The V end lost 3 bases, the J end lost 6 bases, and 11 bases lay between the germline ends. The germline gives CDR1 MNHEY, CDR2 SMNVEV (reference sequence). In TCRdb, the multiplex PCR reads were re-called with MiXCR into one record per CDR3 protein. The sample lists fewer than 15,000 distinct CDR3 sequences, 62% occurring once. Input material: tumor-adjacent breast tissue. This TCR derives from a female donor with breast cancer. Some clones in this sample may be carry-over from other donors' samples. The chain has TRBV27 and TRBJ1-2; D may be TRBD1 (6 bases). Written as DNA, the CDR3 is TGTGCCAGCAGTTTTCAAGACAGGAATGGCTACACCTTC. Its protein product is CASSFQDRNGYTF.